This T cell receptor (beta chain) was identified during a study of blood T cell repertoires in COVID-19. As for the study in general: The United States, Italy and Spain provided the acute and convalescent COVID-19 samples. In each case, the material was cDNA or gDNA derived from T cells, B-cell-depleted T cells, or PBMCs.

Trimming pared 4 bases from V and 2 bases from J, leaving 13 bases between. This CDR3 comprises 14 residues. Germline CDR1 is SGHRS and CDR2 is YFSETQ. In the source study's methods: Amplified reference gene primers provided the basis for estimating nucleated cell counts. Using immunoSEQ multiplex PCR, the repertoire was profiled, and TCRdb retains in-frame clones only, with some absent. That table gives V, J and clone size, and the DNA gave D and trimming. The data hold about 110,000 clones, with 84% observed a single time. This clone was observed a single time. The rearrangement links TRBV5-1 to TRBJ2-7, with a tentative D call TRBD2 (5 bases). The origin of this receptor is a woman in her forties or fifties with acute or convalescent COVID-19. Sequences were obtained from peripheral blood. The CDR3 DNA reads as TGCGCCAGCAGCCTGTCTCCGGGGACCTACGAGCAGTACTTC. This encodes CASSLSPGTYEQYF. The whole variable domain, remainder taken from reference TRBV5-1 and TRBJ2-7, is KAGVTQTPRYLIKTRGQQVTLSCSPISGHRSVSWYQQTPGQGLQFLFEYFSETQRNKGNFPGRFSGRQFSNSRSEMNVSTLELGDSALYLCASSLSPGTYEQYFGPGTRLTVT.